The clone carrying this T cell receptor beta chain was seen repeatedly, ten times or more. Its antigen is currently unknown. The data derive from a study of molecular identifiers for immune sequencing clone quantification. Overall study context: RNA, taken in replicates from around 18,000 or 91,000 naive CD8 cells, was split five ways, with four sequenced.

In preparing bulk TCR libraries, previously described methods and listed TCR primers were used. TCRdb redid the calling of the PCR reads with MiXCR, one entry per CDR3 protein. This table holds about half a million distinct CDR3 sequences, about 26% found once. V lost 3 bases, J lost 12 bases, and 13 bases stayed unmatched. Germline V gene lookup returns CDR1 KGHSH and CDR2 LQKENI. The CDR3 totals 15 residues. For naive CD8 T cells, sorting used the CD8+CD4-CCR7+CD45RA+ phenotype. Whole-study findings and limits: Spiked Jurkat TCR RNA equivalent to one cell was reportedly detectable in about a million naive cells.

The TCR was taken from a human donor in good health. Some libraries in this study had Jurkat cell RNA spiked in. The chain couples TRBV18 to TRBJ1-1; 10 nucleotides align to TRBD1. The sample consisted of naive CD8+ T cells from blood, with Jurkat cell RNA spiked in. Stated subset: FACS-sorted CD8+CD4-CCR7+CD45RA+ naive T cells. CDR3 region: CASSPSYGTGEQSFF. The CDR3 nucleotides read TGTGCCAGCTCACCGTCGTACGGGACAGGGGAACAATCTTTCTTT.